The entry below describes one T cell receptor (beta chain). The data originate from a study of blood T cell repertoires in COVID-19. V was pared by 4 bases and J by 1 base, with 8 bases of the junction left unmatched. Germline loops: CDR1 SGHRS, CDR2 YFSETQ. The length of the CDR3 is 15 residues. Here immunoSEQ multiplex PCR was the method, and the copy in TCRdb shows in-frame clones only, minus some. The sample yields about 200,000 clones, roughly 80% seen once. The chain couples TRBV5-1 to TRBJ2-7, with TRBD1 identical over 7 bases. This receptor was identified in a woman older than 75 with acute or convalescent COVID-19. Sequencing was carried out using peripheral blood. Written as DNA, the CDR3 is TGCGCCAGCAGCCTTACCGGGACAGCTTCCTACGAGCAGTACTTC. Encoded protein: CASSLTGTASYEQYF.